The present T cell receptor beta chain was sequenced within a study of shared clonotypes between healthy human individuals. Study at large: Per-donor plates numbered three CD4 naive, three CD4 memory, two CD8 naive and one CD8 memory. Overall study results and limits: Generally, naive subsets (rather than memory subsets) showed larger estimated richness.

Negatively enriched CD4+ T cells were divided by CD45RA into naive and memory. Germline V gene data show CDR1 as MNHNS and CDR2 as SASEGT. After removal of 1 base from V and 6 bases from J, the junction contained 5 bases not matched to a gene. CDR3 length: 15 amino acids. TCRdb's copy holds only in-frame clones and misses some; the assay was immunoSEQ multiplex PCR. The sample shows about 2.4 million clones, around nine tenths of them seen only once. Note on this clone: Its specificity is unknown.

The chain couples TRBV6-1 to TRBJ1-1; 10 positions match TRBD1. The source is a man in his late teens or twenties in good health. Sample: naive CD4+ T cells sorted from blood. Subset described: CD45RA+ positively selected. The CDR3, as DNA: TGTGCCAGCAGTGAAGTAGGGACAGGGGTTCCTGAAGCTTTCTTT. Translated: CASSEVGTGVPEAFF.